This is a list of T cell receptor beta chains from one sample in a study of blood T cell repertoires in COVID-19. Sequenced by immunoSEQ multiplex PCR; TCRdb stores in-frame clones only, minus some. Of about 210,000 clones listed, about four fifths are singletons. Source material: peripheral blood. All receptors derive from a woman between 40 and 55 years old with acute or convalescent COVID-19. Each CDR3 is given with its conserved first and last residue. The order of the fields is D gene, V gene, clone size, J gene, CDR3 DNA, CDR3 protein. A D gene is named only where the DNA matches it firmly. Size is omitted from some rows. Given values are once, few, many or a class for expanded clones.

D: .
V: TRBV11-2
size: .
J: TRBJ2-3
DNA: TGTGCCAGCAGCTTCAATCCCGGGGCAGATACGCAGTATTTT
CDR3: CASSFNPGADTQYF

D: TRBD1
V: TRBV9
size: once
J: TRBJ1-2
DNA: TGTGCCAGCAGCACCCAACCAAGACAGGGCTATGGCTACACCTTC
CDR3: CASSTQPRQGYGYTF

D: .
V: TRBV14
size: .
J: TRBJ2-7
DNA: TGTGCCAAGTCAGGGGGGCCCTACGAGCAGTACTTC
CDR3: CAKSGGPYEQYF

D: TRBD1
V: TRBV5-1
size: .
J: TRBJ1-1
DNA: TGCGCCAGCAGCCCCCGGACAGGGGGCAGGGGATCGGAAGCTTTCTTT
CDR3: CASSPRTGGRGSEAFF

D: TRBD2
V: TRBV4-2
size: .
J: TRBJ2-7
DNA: TGTGCCAGCAGCCCCTTCGGCGGGAGGGAAACCTACGAGCAGTACTTC
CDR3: CASSPFGGRETYEQYF

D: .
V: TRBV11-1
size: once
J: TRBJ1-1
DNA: TGTGCCATAAATAGCAGGGGGAACACTGAAGCTTTCTTT
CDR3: CAINSRGNTEAFF

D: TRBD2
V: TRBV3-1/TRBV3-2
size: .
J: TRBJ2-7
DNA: TGTGCCAGCAGTCCCGGGACTAGTGTGGAGCAGTACTTC
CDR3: CASSPGTSVEQYF

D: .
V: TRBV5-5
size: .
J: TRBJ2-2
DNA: TGTGCCAGCATCCTGGGGGAGGTCACCGGGGAGCTGTTTTTT
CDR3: CASILGEVTGELFF

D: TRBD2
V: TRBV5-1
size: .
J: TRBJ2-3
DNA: TGCGCCAGCAGTTATGGAGCTAGCGGGCGCACAGATACGCAGTATTTT
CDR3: CASSYGASGRTDTQYF

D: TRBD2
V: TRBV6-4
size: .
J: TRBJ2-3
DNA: TGTGCCAGCAGTCGGTCTAGCGGGGGGATAACAGATACGCAGTATTTT
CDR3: CASSRSSGGITDTQYF

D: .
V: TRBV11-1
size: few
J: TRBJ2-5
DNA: TGTGCCAGCAGCTTAGTGACGGAGCAAGAGACCCAGTACTTC
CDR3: CASSLVTEQETQYF

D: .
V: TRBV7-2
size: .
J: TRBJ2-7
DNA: TGTGCCAGCAGCACCCGGAGAGGCGAGCAGTACTTC
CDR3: CASSTRRGEQYF

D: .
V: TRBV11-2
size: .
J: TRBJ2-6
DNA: TGTGCCAGCAGCGCCGACAGGACTGGGGCCAACGTCCTGACTTTC
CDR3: CASSADRTGANVLTF

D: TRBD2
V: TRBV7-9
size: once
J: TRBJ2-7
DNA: TGTGCCAGCAGCTTAGAGGTAGCGGGAGTGGAGCAGTACTTC
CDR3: CASSLEVAGVEQYF

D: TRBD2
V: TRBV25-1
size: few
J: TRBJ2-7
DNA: TGTGCCAGCAGTGGGCTAGCGGGAGGCCCCTTCTCCGAGCAGTACTTC
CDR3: CASSGLAGGPFSEQYF

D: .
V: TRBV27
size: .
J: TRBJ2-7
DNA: TGTGCCAGCAGTTACGTCGACAGCTCCTACGAGCAGTACTTC
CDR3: CASSYVDSSYEQYF

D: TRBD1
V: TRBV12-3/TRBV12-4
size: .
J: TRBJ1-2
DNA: TGTGCCAGCAGTCGACAGGGGGCGCGGGGCTACACCTTC
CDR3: CASSRQGARGYTF

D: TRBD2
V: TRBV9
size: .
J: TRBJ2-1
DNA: TGTGCCAGCAGCCCCCCAGGAGCGGGGATCGGTGAGCAGTTCTTC
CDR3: CASSPPGAGIGEQFF

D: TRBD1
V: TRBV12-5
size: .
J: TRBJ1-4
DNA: TGTGCTAGTGGGCCCACAGGGGGCACTCGGGAAAAACTGTTTTTT
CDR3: CASGPTGGTREKLFF

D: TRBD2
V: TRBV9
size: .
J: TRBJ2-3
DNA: TGTGCCAGCAGCGTCAGGACTAGCGGACCAGATACGCAGTATTTT
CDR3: CASSVRTSGPDTQYF

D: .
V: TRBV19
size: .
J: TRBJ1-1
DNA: TGTGCCAGTAGTATAAGGGCAGGGACTGAAGCTTTCTTT
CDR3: CASSIRAGTEAFF

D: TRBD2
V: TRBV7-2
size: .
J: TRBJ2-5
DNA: TGTGCCAGCAGCCGTAGGACTAGCGGCCAAGAGACCCAGTACTTC
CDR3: CASSRRTSGQETQYF

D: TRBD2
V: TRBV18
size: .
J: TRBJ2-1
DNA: TGTGCCAGCTCACCAATCACTAGCGGGGGGTCGTACAATGAGCAGTTCTTC
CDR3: CASSPITSGGSYNEQFF

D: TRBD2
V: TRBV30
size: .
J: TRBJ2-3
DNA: TGTGCCTGGAGCGCCGCGGGGGTGGGCACAGATACGCAGTATTTT
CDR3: CAWSAAGVGTDTQYF

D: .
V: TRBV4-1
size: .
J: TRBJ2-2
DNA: TGCGCCAGCAGCCAAGATCGGGGGGCGGATACCGGGGAGCTGTTTTTT
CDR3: CASSQDRGADTGELFF

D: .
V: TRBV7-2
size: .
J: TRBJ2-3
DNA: TGTGCCAGCAGCTTTGACCACCCGGGACTCCTCACAGATACGCAGTATTTT
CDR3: CASSFDHPGLLTDTQYF

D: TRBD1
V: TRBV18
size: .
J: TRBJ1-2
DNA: TGTGCCAGCTTACCGGACAGGAACTATGGCTACACCTTC
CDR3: CASLPDRNYGYTF

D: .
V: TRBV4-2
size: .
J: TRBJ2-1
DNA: TGTGCCAGCAGCGAGGCGGAAGGGGACAATGAGCAGTTCTTC
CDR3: CASSEAEGDNEQFF

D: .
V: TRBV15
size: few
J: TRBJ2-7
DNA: TGTGCCACCAGCAGAACCGGGTCTAACTACGAGCAGTACTTC
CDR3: CATSRTGSNYEQYF

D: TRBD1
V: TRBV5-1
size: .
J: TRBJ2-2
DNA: TGCGCCAGCCGGACAGGTTCGAACACCGGGGAGCTGTTTTTT
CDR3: CASRTGSNTGELFF

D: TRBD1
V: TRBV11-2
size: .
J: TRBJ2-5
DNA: TGTGCCAGCAGCTTAGCCGGGCCACGACAGGGGGCTGAGACCCAGTACTTC
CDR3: CASSLAGPRQGAETQYF

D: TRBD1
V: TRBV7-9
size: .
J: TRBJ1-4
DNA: TGTGCCAGCAGCAGCCGACAGGGCGTAACTAATGAAAAACTGTTTTTT
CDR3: CASSSRQGVTNEKLFF

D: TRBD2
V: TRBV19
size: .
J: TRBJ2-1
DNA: TGTGCCAGTACCAAAAGCGGGGGGCCTTACAATGAGCAGTTCTTC
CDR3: CASTKSGGPYNEQFF

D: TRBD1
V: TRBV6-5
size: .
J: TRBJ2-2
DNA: TGTGCCAGCCGGGACAGGTTCATTGCCGGGGAGCTGTTTTTT
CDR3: CASRDRFIAGELFF

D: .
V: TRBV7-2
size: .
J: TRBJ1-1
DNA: TGTGCCAGCAGCCCCGGGGGACGGCTGAACACTGAAGCTTTCTTT
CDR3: CASSPGGRLNTEAFF

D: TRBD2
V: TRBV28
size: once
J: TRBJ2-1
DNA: TGTGCCAGCAGTCCCCCCCGAGGTAGCGGGATACGTCGGCAGTTCTTC
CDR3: CASSPPRGSGIRRQFF

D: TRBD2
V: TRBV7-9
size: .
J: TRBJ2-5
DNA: TGTGCCAGCAGCTCGGGACTAGCGAGAGACCAAGAGACCCAGTACTTC
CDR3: CASSSGLARDQETQYF

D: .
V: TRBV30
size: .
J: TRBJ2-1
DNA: TGTGCCTGGAGCCGAGAGAACTACAATGAGCAGTTCTTC
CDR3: CAWSRENYNEQFF

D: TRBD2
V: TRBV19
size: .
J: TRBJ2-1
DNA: TGTGCCAGTATGCGGGAGGGTGGTGAGCAGTTCTTC
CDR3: CASMREGGEQFF

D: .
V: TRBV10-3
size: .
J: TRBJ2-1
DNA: TGTGCCATCAGGTTTAGGGAGTCGTACAATGAGCAGTTCTTC
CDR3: CAIRFRESYNEQFF

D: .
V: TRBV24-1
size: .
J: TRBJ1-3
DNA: TGTGCCACCGCGGGTCCGCCTGGAAACACCATATATTTT
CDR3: CATAGPPGNTIYF

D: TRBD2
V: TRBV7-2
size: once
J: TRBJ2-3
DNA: TGTGCCAGCTCAGCGGGATATACGCAGTATTTT
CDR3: CASSAGYTQYF

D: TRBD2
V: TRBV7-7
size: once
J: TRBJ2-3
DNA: TGTGCCAGCAGCCCAGCGGGAGGGGGACAGGATACGCAGTATTTT
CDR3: CASSPAGGGQDTQYF

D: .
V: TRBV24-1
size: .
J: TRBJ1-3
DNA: TGTGCCCGCCCCCCAGGGGTCTCTGGAAACACCATATATTTT
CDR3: CARPPGVSGNTIYF

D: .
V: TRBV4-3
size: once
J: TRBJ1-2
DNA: TGCGCCAGCAGCCAAGGCCCGGGGACACCCTATGGCTACACCTTC
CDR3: CASSQGPGTPYGYTF

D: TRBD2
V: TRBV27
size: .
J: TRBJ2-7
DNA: TGTGCCAGCAGGAGCCTACTAGCGGACACCTACGAGCAGTACTTC
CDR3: CASRSLLADTYEQYF

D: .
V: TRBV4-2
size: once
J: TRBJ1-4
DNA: TGTGCCAGCAGCCAAGATCCGGGAAGGAGCGAAAAACTGTTTTTT
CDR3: CASSQDPGRSEKLFF

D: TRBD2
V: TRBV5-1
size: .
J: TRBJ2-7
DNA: TGCGCCAGCAGCGCTCAACTAGCGGGGGAGACCTACGAGCAGTACTTC
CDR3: CASSAQLAGETYEQYF

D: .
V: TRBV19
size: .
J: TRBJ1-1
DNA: TGTGCCAGTAGTGGAGGGGGGGGGAACACTGAAGCTTTCTTT
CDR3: CASSGGGGNTEAFF

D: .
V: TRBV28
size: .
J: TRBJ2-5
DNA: TGTGCCAGCAGTACTACAGGGACGGAGACCCAGTACTTC
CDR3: CASSTTGTETQYF

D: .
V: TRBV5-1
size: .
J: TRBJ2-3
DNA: TGCGCCAGCAGCTTGGCGGCGGGTCTCACAGATACGCAGTATTTT
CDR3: CASSLAAGLTDTQYF

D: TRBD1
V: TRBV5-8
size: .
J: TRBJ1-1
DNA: TGTGCCAGCAGCTACATCAGGGGGCCGGGCACTGAAGCTTTCTTT
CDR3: CASSYIRGPGTEAFF

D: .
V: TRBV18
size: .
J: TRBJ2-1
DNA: TGTGCCAGCTCCCCAGACAGGTCGCACAATGAGCAGTTCTTC
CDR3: CASSPDRSHNEQFF

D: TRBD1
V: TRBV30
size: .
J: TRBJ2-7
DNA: TGTGCCTGGAGTGTACATACCGGGACAGGGGTCTACGAGCAGTACTTC
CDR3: CAWSVHTGTGVYEQYF

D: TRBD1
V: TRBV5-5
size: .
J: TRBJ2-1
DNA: TGTGCCAGCAGCTGGGACAGTTACAATGAGCAGTTCTTC
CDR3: CASSWDSYNEQFF

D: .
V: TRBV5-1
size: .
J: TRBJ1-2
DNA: TGCGCCAGCAGCCCTCGAGTCCGAGGCGACTATGGCTACACCTTC
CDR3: CASSPRVRGDYGYTF

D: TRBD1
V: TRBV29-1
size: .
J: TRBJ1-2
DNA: TGCAGCGTTAGACAGGGAGTCTTTGGCTACACCTTC
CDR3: CSVRQGVFGYTF

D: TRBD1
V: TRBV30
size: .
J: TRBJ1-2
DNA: TGTGCCTGGAGCCGCGACAGGGTACGAGCCTATGGCTACACCTTC
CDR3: CAWSRDRVRAYGYTF

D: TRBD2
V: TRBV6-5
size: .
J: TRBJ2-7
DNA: TGTGCCAGCAGTTATAGTGCGGGGGGGTCCTACGAGCAGTACTTC
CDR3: CASSYSAGGSYEQYF

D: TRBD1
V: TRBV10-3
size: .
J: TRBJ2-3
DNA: TGTGCCATCAGTGAGTCGCCCGGGACAGGGTTTTCAAAAGATACGCAGTATTTT
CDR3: CAISESPGTGFSKDTQYF